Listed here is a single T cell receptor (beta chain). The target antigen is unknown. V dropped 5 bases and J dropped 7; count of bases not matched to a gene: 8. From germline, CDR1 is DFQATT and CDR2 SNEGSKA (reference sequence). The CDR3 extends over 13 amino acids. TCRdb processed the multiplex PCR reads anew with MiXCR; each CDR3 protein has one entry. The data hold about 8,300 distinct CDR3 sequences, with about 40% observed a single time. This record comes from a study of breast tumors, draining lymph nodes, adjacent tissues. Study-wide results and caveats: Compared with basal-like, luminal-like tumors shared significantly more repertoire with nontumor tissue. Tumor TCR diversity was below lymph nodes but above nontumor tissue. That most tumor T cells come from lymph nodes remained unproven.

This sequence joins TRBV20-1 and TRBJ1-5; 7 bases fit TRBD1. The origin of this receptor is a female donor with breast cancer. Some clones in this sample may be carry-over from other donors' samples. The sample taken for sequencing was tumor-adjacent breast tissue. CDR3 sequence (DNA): TGCAGTGCTCCCCGACAGGGATCCCAGCCCCAGCATTTT. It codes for CSAPRQGSQPQHF.